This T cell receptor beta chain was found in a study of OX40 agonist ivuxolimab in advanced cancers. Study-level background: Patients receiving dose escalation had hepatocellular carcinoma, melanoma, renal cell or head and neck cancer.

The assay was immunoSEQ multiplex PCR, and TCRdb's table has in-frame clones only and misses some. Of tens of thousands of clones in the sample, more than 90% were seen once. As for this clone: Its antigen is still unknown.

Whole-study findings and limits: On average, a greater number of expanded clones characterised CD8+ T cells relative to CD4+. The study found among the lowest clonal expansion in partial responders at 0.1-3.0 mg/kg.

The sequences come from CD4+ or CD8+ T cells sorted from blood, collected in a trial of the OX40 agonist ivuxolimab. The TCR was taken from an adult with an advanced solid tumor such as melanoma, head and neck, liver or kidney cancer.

CDR3 DNA: TGTGCCAGCAGCCCACAGGGGGCTAACTATGGCTACACCTTC. Its translation: CASSPQGANYGYTF. V usage is TRBV9 and J usage is TRBJ1-2; 8 bases match TRBD1. The CDR3 runs 14 residues. Losses at the gene ends were 4 bases for V and 0 bases for J; bases not matched to a gene: 2. Germline-derived CDR1 and CDR2 are SGDLS and YYNGEE.